A selection of T cell receptor beta chains follows, all from one sample in a study of PD-1 blockade in classical Hodgkin lymphoma. Measured with immunoSEQ multiplex PCR; TCRdb has only the in-frame clones, and not every one. Of about 110,000 clones in the sample, about 88% are singletons; the top ten hold just under 20%. This specimen was peripheral blood mononuclear cells (PBMCs), taken before the second cycle of nivolumab. The receptors shown here come from a human donor with classical Hodgkin lymphoma. Both conserved end residues are part of each CDR3. D genes are given only for firm matches.

V	D	J	CDR3	DNA
TRBV27	TRBD1	TRBJ2-7	CASSLLGTGSYEQYF	TGTGCCAGCAGTCTCCTAGGGACAGGGAGCTACGAGCAGTACTTC
TRBV4-1	TRBD1	TRBJ1-4	CASSQLGAGGNEKLFF	TGCGCCAGCAGCCAGTTGGGGGCAGGGGGGAATGAAAAACTGTTTTTT
TRBV10-3	.	TRBJ1-1	CAIRGHGDTEAFF	TGTGCCATCAGGGGGCATGGGGACACTGAAGCTTTCTTT
TRBV5-1	.	TRBJ1-1	CASSLVLAAGTEAFF	TGCGCCAGCAGCTTGGTCTTGGCCGCGGGCACTGAAGCTTTCTTT
TRBV4-3	TRBD1	TRBJ2-1	CASSQGRTGPNEQFF	TGCGCCAGCAGCCAAGGCCGGACAGGGCCCAATGAGCAGTTCTTC
TRBV28	.	TRBJ1-1	CASSRIRRNTEAFF	TGTGCCAGCAGTCGTATCAGGAGGAACACTGAAGCTTTCTTT
TRBV7-9	.	TRBJ2-3	CASSPRGSGTDTQYF	TGTGCCAGCAGCCCAAGGGGGTCGGGCACAGATACGCAGTATTTT
TRBV19	.	TRBJ1-5	CASSASSNQPQHF	TGTGCCAGTAGTGCCAGTAGCAATCAGCCCCAGCATTTT
TRBV5-7	.	TRBJ2-5	CASSALSGGAQETQYF	TGTGCCAGCAGCGCGCTGAGCGGTGGGGCCCAAGAGACCCAGTACTTC
TRBV4-2	TRBD1	TRBJ1-3	CASSRPKTGHGNTIYF	TGTGCCAGCAGCCGGCCGAAGACAGGGCATGGAAACACCATATATTTT
TRBV19	TRBD1	TRBJ1-5	CASQTQGATQPQHF	TGTGCCAGCCAAACCCAGGGGGCTACTCAGCCCCAGCATTTT
TRBV28	.	TRBJ2-3	CASGSGDSFFRDTQYF	TGTGCCAGCGGGTCCGGGGACTCCTTTTTTAGAGATACGCAGTATTTT
TRBV19	.	TRBJ2-5	CASSIIGGGEETQYF	TGTGCCAGTAGTATTATCGGAGGGGGTGAGGAGACCCAGTACTTC
TRBV2	.	TRBJ2-6	CASRPRETGANVLTF	TGTGCCAGCAGACCAAGGGAAACTGGGGCCAACGTCCTGACTTTC
TRBV5-1	.	TRBJ1-2	CASSLSGHLYGYTF	TGCGCCAGCAGCCTATCGGGACACCTCTATGGCTACACCTTC
TRBV16	.	TRBJ2-1	CASSQSGVNEQFF	TGTGCCAGCAGCCAATCGGGGGTCAATGAGCAGTTCTTC
TRBV5-1	.	TRBJ2-2	CASSLGQTNTGELFF	TGCGCCAGCAGCTTGGGACAGACGAACACCGGGGAGCTGTTTTTT